This note documents a single T cell receptor beta chain sequence. Since a much larger clone is just one base distant, this may be a read error. V was pared by 1 base and J by 4 bases, with 8 bases between. This CDR3 has 14 amino acids. Germline CDR1 is GTSNPN and CDR2 is SVGIG (reference sequence). This entry belongs to a study of blood T cell repertoires in COVID-19. Background on the study: T cells, B-cell-depleted T cells, or PBMCs provided the cDNA or gDNA that served as material.

The repertoire was sequenced with immunoSEQ multiplex PCR; TCRdb's copy has only in-frame clones and lacks some. The sample yields over 350,000 clones, 80% to 90% seen once. The chain employs TRBV30 and TRBJ1-6, with D possibly being TRBD1 (6 bases). The material sequenced was peripheral blood. This clonotype was sampled from a woman aged 25-40 years with acute or convalescent COVID-19. For the CDR3, the DNA is TGTGCCTGGAGTGAAACAGGGTATAATTCACCCCTCCACTTT. As protein: CAWSETGYNSPLHF.